This T cell receptor beta chain was profiled in a study of blood T cell repertoires in COVID-19 (TCRdb year 2020). With regard to the full study: The collaborator samples originated in the United States, Italy and Spain and spanned the acute and convalescent phases of COVID-19. The samples were drawn from two sources: the first 160 participants of the ongoing ImmuneRACE study, and 1,000 to 1,500 subjects contributed by 6 global collaborators. The repertoires were released in a freely available public database meant as a resource for research on the immune response to SARS-CoV-2. The prospective study material was composed of cDNA or gDNA derived from T cells, B-cell-depleted T cells, or PBMCs. Where available, HLA class I and class II types were taken from metadata supplied by the sample provider and were not determined by assay-based typing. The dataset comprised deeply sampled blood TCRbeta repertoires from subjects exposed to, actively infected with, or recovered from COVID-19. The sample metadata nearly always contained a de-identified subject ID, COVID-19 status, age in years and sex.

Whole blood was collected in K2EDTA tubes by collaborating institutions according to the institutions' own protocols. For TCRbeta analysis, collaborators shipped samples as frozen whole blood, isolated PBMCs, or DNA extracted from either of those sample types. Broader findings and caveats from the paper: Clinical and demographic metadata were provided uncurated, with the amount varying by source and participant.

About this clone itself: Its target antigen remains unknown. No base-level quality is on record; no much larger clone is a single base apart.

V and J lose 5 bases and 3 bases, and a span of 7 bases separates them. Measured from the cysteine to the phenylalanine, the CDR3 is 13 residues long. Here the CDR3 DNA is all that survives: 39 bases in frame from base 1. In the germline V gene (reference sequence), CDR1 corresponds to PRHDT and CDR2 to FYEKMQ. TCRbeta CDR3 regions were amplified from genomic DNA using the immunoSEQ Assay, a bias-controlled multiplex PCR. As for how the authors treated the data: The number of nucleated cells in each sample was estimated by amplification of reference gene primers within the assay. Sequence reads were collapsed and filtered to measure the absolute abundance of every unique TCRbeta CDR3 rearrangement. For each sample, productive Simpson clonality was calculated as the square root of Simpson's diversity index over productive rearrangements. Here the immuneACCESS table is served through TCRdb, limited to in-frame sequences with V and J called. Missing clones are a known gap in these copies; in checked studies unresolved V genes cover under half, and the rest lacks a known reason. V, J and clone size derive from that table, while D and trimming were established from the DNA sequence. Within this sample are roughly 410,000 clones, with approximately 88% of them counted one time only. The top ten constitute 1% to 1.5% of the sample.

The V and J segments used are TRBV13 and TRBJ2-2; 5 matching bases give a weak D call of TRBD1. Source material: peripheral blood. The receptor's source is a man aged 40-49 years with acute or convalescent COVID-19. Here is the DNA: TGTGCCAGCAGCACCAGGGACACCGGGGAGCTGTTTTTT. It is translated as CASSTRDTGELFF.